Presented here are 7 T cell receptor beta chains from one specimen sequenced in a study of stem cell transplantation in POMP-related autoinflammatory disease. Profiled with immunoSEQ multiplex PCR; TCRdb holds only in-frame clones, not every one. Here the sample spans some 68,000 clones, under 95% being singletons. Specimen: CD4+ T cells from PBMCs, collected after stem cell transplantation. These receptors all come from a human patient with POMP-related autoinflammation and immune dysregulation (PRAID). T cells may partly derive from the graft donor.

V is TRBV6-5 and J is TRBJ2-7, with D perhaps TRBD1 or TRBD2 (6 bases each). The germline V gene has CDR1 MNHEY and CDR2 SVGAGI. V was clipped by 5 bases and J by 3 bases, with 17 bases between them. The CDR3 runs to 15 residues. The CDR3 loop is CASSRGTPGFYEQYV. The CDR3 coding sequence is TGTGCCAGCAGTCGCGGGACACCGGGATTCTACGAGCAGTACGTC.

J is TRBJ2-1 and V is TRBV7-2; D gene uncertain. The germline CDR1 and CDR2 sequences are SGHTA and FQGNSA. Trimming removed 5 bases from V and 0 bases from J, with 14 bases in between. There are 16 residues in the CDR3. The DNA for the CDR3 is TGTGCCAGCAGCCTCGACTGGCAGGCCTCCTACAATGAGCAGTTCTTC. Protein sequence: CASSLDWQASYNEQFF.

V is TRBV3-1 (or the pseudogene TRBV3-2) and J is TRBJ1-6; no reliable D call. The ends were cut back, 2 bases at V and 1 base at J, with 9 bases in the middle. Germline-derived CDR1 and CDR2 are LGHDT and YNNKEL (reference sequence). This CDR3 region has 16 residues. CDR3 protein: CASSQYFRSYNSPLHF. CDR3 in DNA: TGTGCCAGCAGCCAATATTTCCGTTCCTATAATTCACCCCTCCACTTT.

The chain is built from TRBV7-2 and TRBJ2-1; D call uncertain. This CDR3 contains 14 residues. Deletions cut 0 bases from V and 9 bases from J, with 12 bases between. Germline V lookup: CDR1 SGHTA, CDR2 FQGNSA. The CDR3 here is CASSLATYFGEQFF. The CDR3 coding sequence is TGTGCCAGCAGCTTAGCCACATATTTCGGTGAGCAGTTCTTC. The full variable domain, completed using reference TRBV7-2 and TRBJ2-1, is GAGVSQSPSNKVTEKGKDVELRCDPISGHTALYWYRQSLGQGLEFLIYFQGNSAPDKSGLPSDRFSAERTGGSVSTLTIQRTQQEDSAVYLCASSLATYFGEQFFGPGTRLTVL.

This sequence joins TRBV18 and TRBJ1-4; maybe TRBD1 (5 bases). Trimming removed 3 bases from V and 0 bases from J, with 11 bases in between. The CDR3 is 16 amino acids. Germline CDR1 and CDR2: KGHSH and LQKENI. CDR3 residues: CASSPRDPATNEKLFF. CDR3 nucleotides: TGTGCCAGCTCACCGCGGGACCCTGCAACTAATGAAAAACTGTTTTTT.

The V gene is TRBV3-1 (or the pseudogene TRBV3-2), the J gene TRBJ2-2, with 9 bases identical to TRBD2. CDR3 length equals 18 residues. Germline lookup yields CDR1 LGHDT and CDR2 YNNKEL (reference sequence). J was trimmed by 10 bases and V by 0 bases; bases with no gene match: 15. CDR3 sequence reads: CASSQERFGLANTEELFF. CDR3 coding DNA: TGTGCCAGCAGCCAAGAAAGATTTGGACTAGCGAACACGGAGGAGCTGTTTTTT.

CDR3 loop: CASSPPVGVDGELFF. The DNA of the CDR3 is TGTGCCAGCTCACCACCTGTCGGGGTTGACGGGGAGCTGTTTTTT. This sequence joins TRBV18 and TRBJ2-2; D is possibly TRBD2 (5 bases). V lost 0 bases, J lost 7 bases, and 12 bases lay in between. The CDR3 contains 15 residues. Germline assignment: CDR1 KGHSH and CDR2 LQKENI.